What follows are 5 T cell receptor beta chains derived from one specimen sequenced in a study of shared clonotypes between healthy human individuals. TCRdb's copy holds only in-frame clones and misses some; the assay was immunoSEQ multiplex PCR. The table lists over a million clones, approximately 78% of them singletons, with more than 0.55% in the top ten. The specimen sequenced was memory CD4+ T cells from PBMCs. Documented subset: CD45RA-negative fraction. The origin of the receptors is a man in his late teens or twenties in good health. Some clones in this sample may be carry-over from other donors' samples.

The chain recombines TRBV14 with TRBJ2-2; tentative D call: TRBD2 (5 bases). Per the germline V gene, CDR1 is SGHDN and CDR2 is FVKESK. This CDR3 contains 14 residues. Trimming shortened V by 2 bases and J by 7 bases, and 11 bases separated the two germline ends. The CDR3: CASSQLGVDGELFF. The CDR3 DNA reads TGTGCCAGCAGCCAACTGGGAGTCGACGGGGAGCTGTTTTTT.

The V call is TRBV6-5, the J call TRBJ1-3; D unresolved. The CDR3 is made up of 15 amino acids. Germline V lookup: CDR1 MNHEY, CDR2 SVGAGI. V was shortened by 2 bases and J by 4 bases, with 12 bases between the two germline ends. CDR3 bases: TGTGCCAGCAGTTACGGGCATGATCAAGGAAACACCATATATTTT. It translates to CASSYGHDQGNTIYF.

The chain joins TRBV7-9 to TRBJ2-5, with 10 bases that match TRBD1. The CDR3 has 14 amino acids. Germline CDR1 reads SEHNR; CDR2 reads FQNEAQ (reference sequence). Trimming cost V 2 bases and J 9 bases; bases outside gene matches: 6. The CDR3 nucleotides are TGTGCCAGCAGCTTACTGGGACAGGGGTCATCCCAGTACTTC. Translation: CASSLLGQGSSQYF.

The CDR3 DNA reads TGTGCCAGCAGCCAAGATAAAGGGACAGGGACCTACGAGCAGTACTTC. Translation gives CASSQDKGTGTYEQYF. The chain uses TRBV14 and TRBJ2-7; 9 bases agree with TRBD1. Germline values: CDR1 SGHDN, CDR2 FVKESK. The CDR3 spans 16 residues. V gave up 0 bases and J gave up 2 bases; unmatched junction bases: 5.

The chain couples TRBV5-1 to TRBJ2-3; D remains ambiguous. This CDR3 comprises 12 residues. V was shortened by 4 bases and J by 1 base, with 4 bases between the two germline ends. Germline lookup yields CDR1 SGHRS and CDR2 YFSETQ. This CDR3 reads CASSQRTDTQYF. As DNA, the CDR3 is TGCGCCAGCAGCCAACGCACAGATACGCAGTATTTT. Together with reference TRBV5-1 and TRBJ2-3, the CDR3 gives the full variable domain: KAGVTQTPRYLIKTRGQQVTLSCSPISGHRSVSWYQQTPGQGLQFLFEYFSETQRNKGNFPGRFSGRQFSNSRSEMNVSTLELGDSALYLCASSQRTDTQYFGPGTRLTVL.